The present TCR beta chain was sequenced within a study of monozygotic twins with inflammatory bowel disease. Study results and caveats: Background noise in patient repertoires may stem from differing immunosuppressive treatments. Especially with disease activity, IBD patients had fewer clonotypes in common with others than healthy twins did.

TCRdb reprocessed the 5' RACE reads and keeps a single row for each CDR3 protein, giving no DNA. Here the sample table reports around 450,000 distinct CDR3 sequences. On this clonotype itself: Its antigen is undetermined.

The sample consisted of blood. The clonotype comes from a human donor with ulcerative colitis or Crohn's disease, or a healthy co-twin of an affected twin (not recorded which).

Here the CDR3 reads CASSQDDNSGRPTDTQYF. This chain uses TRBV4-2 with TRBJ2-3; no DNA is available, so the TRBD2 call from TCRdb remains unchecked. Germline V gene data show CDR1 as LGHNA and CDR2 as YNFKEQ. CDR3 length: 18 amino acids.